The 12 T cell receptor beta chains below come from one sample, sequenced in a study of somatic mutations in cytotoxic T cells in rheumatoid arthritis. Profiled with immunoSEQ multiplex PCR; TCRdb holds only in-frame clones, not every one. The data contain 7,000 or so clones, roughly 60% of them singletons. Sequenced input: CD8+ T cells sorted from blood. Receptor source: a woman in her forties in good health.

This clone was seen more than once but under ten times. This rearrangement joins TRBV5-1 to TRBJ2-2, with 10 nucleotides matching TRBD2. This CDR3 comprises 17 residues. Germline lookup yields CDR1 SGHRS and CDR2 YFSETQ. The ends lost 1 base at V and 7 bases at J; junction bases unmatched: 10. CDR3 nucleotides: TGCGCCAGCAGCTTGTGGCTAGCGGGAGATTTGGGCGGGGAGCTGTTTTTT. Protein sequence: CASSLWLAGDLGGELFF.

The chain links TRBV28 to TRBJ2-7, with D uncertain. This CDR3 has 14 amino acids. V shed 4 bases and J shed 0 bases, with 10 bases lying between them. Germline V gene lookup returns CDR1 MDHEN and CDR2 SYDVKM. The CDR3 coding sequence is TGTGCCAGCAGTTCGAGCGTGGGCTCCTACGAGCAGTACTTC. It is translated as CASSSSVGSYEQYF.

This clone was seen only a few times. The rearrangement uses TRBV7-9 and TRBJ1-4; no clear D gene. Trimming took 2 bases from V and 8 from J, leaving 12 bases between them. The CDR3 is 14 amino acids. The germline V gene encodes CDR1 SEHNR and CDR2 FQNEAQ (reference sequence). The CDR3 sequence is CASSLTGYGEKLFF. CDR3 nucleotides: TGTGCCAGCAGCTTAACTGGCTATGGGGAAAAACTGTTTTTT. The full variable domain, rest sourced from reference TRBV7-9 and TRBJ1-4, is DTGVSQNPRHKITKRGQNVTFRCDPISEHNRLYWYRQTLGQGPEFLTYFQNEAQLEKSRLLSDRFSAERPKGSFSTLEIQRTEQGDSAMYLCASSLTGYGEKLFFGSGTQLSVL.

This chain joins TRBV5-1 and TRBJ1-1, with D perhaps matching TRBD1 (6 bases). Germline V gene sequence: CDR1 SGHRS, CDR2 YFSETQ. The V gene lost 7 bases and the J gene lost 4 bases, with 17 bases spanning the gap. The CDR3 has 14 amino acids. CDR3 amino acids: CASDPGEETTEAFF. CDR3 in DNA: TGCGCCAGCGATCCAGGGGAAGAGACCACTGAAGCTTTCTTT.

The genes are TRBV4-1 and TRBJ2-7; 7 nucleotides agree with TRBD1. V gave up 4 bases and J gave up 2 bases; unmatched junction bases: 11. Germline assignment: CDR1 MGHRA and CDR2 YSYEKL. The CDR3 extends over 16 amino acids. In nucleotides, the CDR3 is TGCGCCAGCAGCCCGACCCGGGACAGAGACACCTACGAGCAGTACTTC. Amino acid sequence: CASSPTRDRDTYEQYF.

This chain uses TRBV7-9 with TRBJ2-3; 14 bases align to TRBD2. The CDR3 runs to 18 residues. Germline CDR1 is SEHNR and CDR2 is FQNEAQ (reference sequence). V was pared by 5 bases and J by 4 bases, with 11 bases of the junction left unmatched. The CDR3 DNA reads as TGTGCCAGCAGCCCTACGCCTGGGACTAGCGGGAGCCCAGATACGCAGTATTTT. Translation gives CASSPTPGTSGSPDTQYF.

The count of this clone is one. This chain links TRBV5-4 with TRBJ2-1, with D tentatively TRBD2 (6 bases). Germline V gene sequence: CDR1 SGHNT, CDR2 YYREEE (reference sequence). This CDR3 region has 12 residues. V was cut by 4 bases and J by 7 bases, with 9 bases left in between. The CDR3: CASSGTGNEQFF. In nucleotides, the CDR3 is TGTGCCAGCAGCGGGACTGGGAATGAGCAGTTCTTC.

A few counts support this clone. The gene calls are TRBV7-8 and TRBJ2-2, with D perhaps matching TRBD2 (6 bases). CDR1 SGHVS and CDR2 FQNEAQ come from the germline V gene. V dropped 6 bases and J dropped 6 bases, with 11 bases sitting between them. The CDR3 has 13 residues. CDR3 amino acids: CASSPGTPGELFF. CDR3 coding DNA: TGTGCCAGCAGTCCCGGGACTCCCGGGGAGCTGTTTTTT.

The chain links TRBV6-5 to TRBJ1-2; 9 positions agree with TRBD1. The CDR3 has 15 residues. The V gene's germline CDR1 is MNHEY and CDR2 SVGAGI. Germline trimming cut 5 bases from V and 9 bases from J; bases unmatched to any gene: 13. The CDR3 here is CASSLGQGYRMSYTF. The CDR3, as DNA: TGTGCCAGCAGTCTCGGACAGGGGTACAGGATGAGCTACACCTTC.

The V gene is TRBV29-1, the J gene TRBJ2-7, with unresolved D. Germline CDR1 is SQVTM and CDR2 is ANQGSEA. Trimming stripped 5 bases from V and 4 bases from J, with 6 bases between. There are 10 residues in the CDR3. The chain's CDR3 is CSVLSYEQYF. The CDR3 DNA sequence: TGCAGCGTTCTGAGTTACGAGCAGTACTTC.

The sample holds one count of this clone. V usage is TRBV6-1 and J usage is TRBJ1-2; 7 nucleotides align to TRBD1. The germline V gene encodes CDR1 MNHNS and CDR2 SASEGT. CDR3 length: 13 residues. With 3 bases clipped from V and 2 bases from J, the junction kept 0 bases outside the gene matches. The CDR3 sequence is CASSDRGNYGYTF. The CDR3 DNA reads TGTGCCAGCAGTGACAGGGGGAACTATGGCTACACCTTC.

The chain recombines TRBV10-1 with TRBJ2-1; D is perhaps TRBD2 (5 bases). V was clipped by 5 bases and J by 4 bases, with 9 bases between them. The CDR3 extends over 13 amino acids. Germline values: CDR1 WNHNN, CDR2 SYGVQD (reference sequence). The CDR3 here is CASSRGTYNEQFF. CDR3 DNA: TGCGCCAGCAGTCGGGGAACTTACAATGAGCAGTTCTTC.